The 32 T cell receptor beta chains listed next were all sequenced from one sample in a study of blood T cell repertoires in COVID-19. Profiling relied on immunoSEQ multiplex PCR, and the TCRdb table lists in-frame clones only, not all of them. The sample yields 70,000 or so clones, around 79% seen once. The sample comprised peripheral blood. Every receptor here comes from a man between 60 and 75 years old with acute or convalescent COVID-19.

The rearrangement links TRBV9 to TRBJ1-4; 7 positions match TRBD1. The CDR3 runs 17 residues. Germline CDR1 reads SGDLS; CDR2 reads YYNGEE. V was pared by 3 bases and J by 4 bases, with 12 bases of the junction left unmatched. CDR3 DNA: TGTGCCAGCAGCGAAAACCCGGGACAGCAGTTTAATGAAAAACTGTTTTTT. This codes for CASSENPGQQFNEKLFF.

The chain uses TRBV5-4 and TRBJ2-5; 7 positions agree with TRBD2. Germline V gives CDR1 SGHNT, CDR2 YYREEE (reference sequence). With 4 bases clipped from V and 5 bases from J, the junction kept 8 bases outside the gene matches. The CDR3 spans 14 residues. CDR3 region: CASSQASGAETQYF. The CDR3 DNA is TGTGCCAGCAGCCAGGCAAGCGGGGCCGAGACCCAGTACTTC. Together with reference TRBV5-4 and TRBJ2-5, the CDR3 gives the full variable domain: ETGVTQSPTHLIKTRGQQVTLRCSSQSGHNTVSWYQQALGQGPQFIFQYYREEENGRGNFPPRFSGLQFPNYSSELNVNALELDDSALYLCASSQASGAETQYFGPGTRLLVL.

V and J are TRBV9 and TRBJ1-2; 9 bases map to TRBD1. CDR1 and CDR2 (germline): SGDLS, YYNGEE. V lost 5 bases to trimming and J lost 7 bases; unmatched junction nucleotides: 6. The CDR3 contains 13 residues. In DNA, the CDR3 is TGTGCCAGCAGTGAACAGGGGGCGATTGGCTACACCTTC. This encodes CASSEQGAIGYTF.

V is TRBV7-9 and J is TRBJ1-1; 10 bases align to TRBD1. V gave up 6 bases and J gave up 2 bases; unmatched junction bases: 6. Germline V gene sequence: CDR1 SEHNR, CDR2 FQNEAQ (reference sequence). The CDR3 runs 15 residues. This CDR3 is CASRSSTGGNTEAFF. CDR3 bases: TGTGCCAGCAGATCATCGACAGGGGGCAACACTGAAGCTTTCTTT.

This chain links TRBV11-2 with TRBJ1-3; D is unresolved. V gave up 1 base and J gave up 0 bases, with 13 bases separating them. The CDR3 spans 17 residues. CDR1 is SGHAT and CDR2 is FQNNGV in the germline V gene. The CDR3 DNA reads as TGTGCCAGCAGCTTAGGAACTATGCTAAACTCTGGAAACACCATATATTTT. Protein product: CASSLGTMLNSGNTIYF.

The chain uses TRBV4-1 and TRBJ1-5, with a tentative D call TRBD1 (6 bases). The germline gives CDR1 MGHRA, CDR2 YSYEKL. V lost 3 bases and J lost 4, with 10 bases in between. This CDR3 contains 14 residues. CDR3: CASSQGTRNQPQHF. For the CDR3, the DNA is TGCGCCAGCAGCCAGGGGACACGGAATCAGCCCCAGCATTTT.

The J gene is TRBJ2-3, the V gene TRBV7-3; 13 positions match TRBD2. Per the germline V gene, CDR1 is SGHTA and CDR2 is FQGTGA. The CDR3 contains 17 residues. The J segment lost 1 base and the V segment lost 5 bases, leaving 6 bases of the junction unmatched. CDR3 sequence reads: CASSPTGLAGGTDTQYF. The CDR3 DNA reads as TGTGCCAGCAGCCCAACTGGACTAGCGGGGGGCACAGATACGCAGTATTTT.

This clone was found once. The V and J genes are TRBV7-2 and TRBJ2-3; D may be TRBD1 (6 bases). Between the trimmed V and J ends, which lost 2 bases and 5 bases, there was a span of 8 bases. This CDR3 spans 13 amino acids. The germline CDR1 and CDR2 sequences are SGHTA and FQGNSA. The CDR3 nucleotides read TGTGCCAGCAGCTTAACACAGGGAGATACGCAGTATTTT. The encoded protein is CASSLTQGDTQYF.

About this clone: The sample has other DNA sequences that encode this CDR3 too. V and J are TRBV2 and TRBJ2-2, with a possible D match to TRBD1 (5 bases). The CDR3 runs to 14 residues. Germline loops: CDR1 SNHLY, CDR2 FYNNEI. V gave up 2 bases and J gave up 5 bases, with 9 bases separating them. Here the CDR3 DNA reads TGTGCCAGCAGTGAAAGGGGATCTACCGGGGAGCTGTTTTTT. Protein: CASSERGSTGELFF.

Only a few counts were recorded for this clone. The CDR3 DNA reads TGCGCCAGCGGCGCTACAGGGAATAATTCACCCCTCCACTTT. It codes for CASGATGNNSPLHF. The chain is built from TRBV5-1 and TRBJ1-6; the D gene is possibly TRBD1 (6 bases). The CDR3 is 14 amino acids. Trimming removed 7 bases at V and 5 bases at J, with 13 bases between. CDR1 and CDR2 (germline): SGHRS, YFSETQ.

The chain has TRBV6-5 and TRBJ1-1; the D gene is possibly TRBD1 (6 bases). The V gene's germline CDR1 is MNHEY and CDR2 SVGAGI. The CDR3 runs to 14 residues. The V and J ends lost 7 bases and 5 bases respectively, with 17 bases between them. The CDR3 nucleotides read TGTGCCAGCACCAGAGGGGGATGGGGGACTGAAGCTTTCTTT. The encoded protein is CASTRGGWGTEAFF.

Notes on this clone: This same CDR3 is encoded by further DNA sequences in the sample. The V and J genes are TRBV9 and TRBJ1-6; 7 positions agree with TRBD1. The CDR3 covers 15 residues. In germline, CDR1 is SGDLS, CDR2 YYNGEE. J lost 4 bases, V lost 3 bases, and 4 bases had no gene match. The CDR3 here is CASSAQGQYNSPLHF. The CDR3 DNA is TGTGCCAGCAGCGCCCAGGGACAGTATAATTCACCCCTCCACTTT.

CDR3 nucleotide sequence: TGTGCCAGCAGCCAAGTTGGAGGACCTCTTCTCTACGAGCAGTACTTC. It yields the protein CASSQVGGPLLYEQYF. The gene calls are TRBV14 and TRBJ2-7; D perhaps matches TRBD2 (5 bases). This CDR3 spans 16 amino acids. Trimming removed 1 base from V and 3 bases from J, with 16 bases in between. Per the germline V gene, CDR1 is SGHDN and CDR2 is FVKESK.

This chain connects TRBV18 to TRBJ1-2, with 11 positions matching TRBD1. Germline CDR1 reads KGHSH; CDR2 reads LQKENI. CDR3 size: 18 residues. Trimming cost V 3 bases and J 3 bases; bases outside gene matches: 12. The CDR3 protein is CASSPSTTGTGGDYGYTF. The CDR3, as DNA: TGTGCCAGCTCACCTTCGACTACCGGGACAGGGGGGGACTATGGCTACACCTTC.

The CDR3 sequence: CASSKGTSGETTNEKLFF. CDR3 nucleotide sequence: TGTGCCAGCAGCAAAGGGACCAGCGGGGAAACAACTAATGAAAAACTGTTTTTT. V and J are TRBV5-4 and TRBJ1-4, with D possibly matching TRBD1 (5 bases). Looked up from germline, CDR1 is SGHNT and CDR2 is YYREEE (reference sequence). V was pared by 4 bases and J by 0 bases, with 19 bases between. The CDR3 covers 18 residues. Based on the CDR3 plus reference TRBV5-4 and TRBJ1-4, the full variable domain is ETGVTQSPTHLIKTRGQQVTLRCSSQSGHNTVSWYQQALGQGPQFIFQYYREEENGRGNFPPRFSGLQFPNYSSELNVNALELDDSALYLCASSKGTSGETTNEKLFFGSGTQLSVL.

V is TRBV5-1 and J is TRBJ2-7; 9 nucleotides align to TRBD1. The CDR3 runs 15 residues. With 3 bases clipped from V and 5 bases from J, the junction kept 9 bases outside the gene matches. Germline loops: CDR1 SGHRS, CDR2 YFSETQ. Here the CDR3 reads CASSSQRDREDEQYF. The CDR3 DNA sequence: TGCGCCAGCAGCTCTCAACGGGACAGGGAAGACGAGCAGTACTTC.

This sequence joins TRBV19 and TRBJ2-7; TRBD2 aligns across 8 bases. Germline CDR1 reads LNHDA; CDR2 reads SQIVND (reference sequence). V was clipped by 4 bases and J by 4 bases; unmatched bases: 12. CDR3 size: 16 residues. The CDR3 coding sequence is TGTGCCAGTAGTACCCTCCAAGCGGGGGAAAGTTACGAGCAGTACTTC. Translation: CASSTLQAGESYEQYF.

This clone came up once. V usage is TRBV27 and J usage is TRBJ2-5; possibly TRBD2 for D (5 bases). The germline CDR1 and CDR2 sequences are MNHEY and SMNVEV (reference sequence). CDR3 length: 13 residues. Trimming took 5 bases from V and 9 from J, leaving 16 bases between them. DNA for the CDR3: TGTGCCAGCAGTAAGAGTTGGGCCGGGGCCCAGTACTTC. As protein: CASSKSWAGAQYF.

The chain has TRBV7-9 and TRBJ1-5, with 7 bases fitting TRBD1. This CDR3 is built from 17 residues. Trimming at V came to 1 base and at J to 5 bases, leaving 11 bases not matched to a gene. Germline V lookup: CDR1 SEHNR, CDR2 FQNEAQ (reference sequence). As DNA, the CDR3 is TGTGCCAGCAGCTTAGGACCCGGTGAAGACAGGGATCAGCCCCAGCATTTT. Amino acid sequence: CASSLGPGEDRDQPQHF. Filled out from reference TRBV7-9 and TRBJ1-5, the complete variable domain reads DTGVSQNPRHKITKRGQNVTFRCDPISEHNRLYWYRQTLGQGPEFLTYFQNEAQLEKSRLLSDRFSAERPKGSFSTLEIQRTEQGDSAMYLCASSLGPGEDRDQPQHFGDGTRLSIL.

This chain uses TRBV3-1 (or the pseudogene TRBV3-2) with TRBJ1-1; 7 bases are a match to TRBD1. CDR1 is LGHDT and CDR2 is YNNKEL in the germline V gene (reference sequence). The CDR3 extends over 14 amino acids. With V trimmed by 3 bases and J by 1 base, 2 bases remained unmatched. In DNA, the CDR3 is TGTGCCAGCAGCCAGGGACAGAAGAACACTGAAGCTTTCTTT. Its protein is CASSQGQKNTEAFF.

V gene TRBV9 combines with J gene TRBJ2-3; possibly TRBD2 for D (6 bases). Trimming shortened V by 0 bases and J by 4 bases, and 18 bases separated the two germline ends. CDR1 and CDR2 (germline): SGDLS, YYNGEE. The CDR3 spans 17 residues. DNA for the CDR3: TGTGCCAGCAGCGTAGGCCCCGGACTACATTACCCAGATACGCAGTATTTT. Its translation is CASSVGPGLHYPDTQYF.

This chain uses TRBV20-1 with TRBJ1-2, with a tentative D call TRBD1 (5 bases). Germline-derived CDR1 and CDR2 are DFQATT and SNEGSKA (reference sequence). The CDR3 length is 13 residues. Trimming removed 3 bases from V and 8 bases from J, with 16 bases in between. The CDR3 region has the DNA TGCAGTGCTAGTTCAGGGATCCTCGAGGGCTACACCTTC. Translated, it gives CSASSGILEGYTF.

This sequence joins TRBV5-6 and TRBJ2-5; 8 bases fit TRBD1. J lost 4 bases, V lost 1 base, and 0 bases had no gene match. This CDR3 contains 13 residues. Germline V gene data show CDR1 as SGHDT and CDR2 as YYEEEE. The CDR3 DNA follows: TGTGCCAGCAGCTTGACAGGGGGAGAGACCCAGTACTTC. Translating gives CASSLTGGETQYF.

The genes are TRBV7-8 and TRBJ1-2; 7 bases align to TRBD1. CDR3 size: 15 residues. V dropped 5 bases and J dropped 4; count of bases not matched to a gene: 10. The V gene's germline CDR1 is SGHVS and CDR2 FQNEAQ. The CDR3 DNA sequence: TGTGCCAGCAGCCGAGGGCTCGACAGGGCCTATGGCTACACCTTC. Translating gives CASSRGLDRAYGYTF.

The J gene is TRBJ1-5, the V gene TRBV19; TRBD1 aligns across 7 bases. Germline CDR1 and CDR2: LNHDA and SQIVND (reference sequence). The J segment lost 0 bases and the V segment lost 4 bases, leaving 15 bases of the junction unmatched. CDR3 length equals 19 residues. The DNA for the CDR3 is TGTGCCAGTAGTAGAGGCCGCGACAGGGTAACTTATAGCAATCAGCCCCAGCATTTT. This codes for CASSRGRDRVTYSNQPQHF.

V usage is TRBV12-3 or TRBV12-4 and J usage is TRBJ2-1, with D hard to call. The CDR3 length is 13 residues. Deletions cut 0 bases from V and 8 bases from J, with 8 bases between. In DNA, the CDR3 is TGTGCCAGCAGTTTAGCGAAAGCATATGAGCAGTTCTTC. This encodes CASSLAKAYEQFF.

This clone was found a few times. The chain employs TRBV19 and TRBJ1-5, with D uncertain. Germline V gene lookup returns CDR1 LNHDA and CDR2 SQIVND (reference sequence). The CDR3 is 14 amino acids. V lost 5 bases, J lost 0 bases, and 8 bases lay in between. CDR3 nucleotide sequence: TGTGCCAGTAGTTCGTCTTATAGCAATCAGCCCCAGCATTTT. Translated: CASSSSYSNQPQHF. Combining the CDR3 with reference TRBV19 and TRBJ1-5 gives the whole variable domain DGGITQSPKYLFRKEGQNVTLSCEQNLNHDAMYWYRQDPGQGLRLIYYSQIVNDFQKGDIAEGYSVSREKKESFPLTVTSAQKNPTAFYLCASSSSYSNQPQHFGDGTRLSIL.

The chain carries TRBV5-4 and TRBJ2-3, with D perhaps matching TRBD2 (8 bases). Between the trimmed V and J ends, which lost 7 bases and 5 bases, there was a span of 20 bases. The CDR3 has 15 residues. CDR1 is SGHNT and CDR2 is YYREEE in the germline V gene (reference sequence). CDR3 in amino acids: CASAPGRGRGDTQYF. The DNA of the CDR3 is TGTGCCAGCGCCCCCGGGAGGGGGCGAGGAGATACGCAGTATTTT.

The V gene is TRBV5-8, the J gene TRBJ1-4; D perhaps matches TRBD1 (5 bases). Germline V lookup: CDR1 SGHTS, CDR2 YDEGEE. The CDR3 contains 16 residues. V lost 1 base to trimming and J lost 4 bases, with 14 bases between them. CDR3 in DNA: TGTGCCAGCAGCTTGCGGTTAGGGGCTCGTAATGAAAAACTGTTTTTT. Residues: CASSLRLGARNEKLFF.

The chain employs TRBV6-5 and TRBJ2-7, with 11 nucleotides matching TRBD1. V shed 6 bases and J 6 bases; nucleotides not matched to a gene: 7. Germline CDR1 MNHEY, CDR2 SVGAGI. There are 14 residues in the CDR3. The DNA of the CDR3 is TGTGCCAGCAGCACCCTGGACAGGGGGCGCGAGCAGTACTTC. Residues: CASSTLDRGREQYF.

The genes are TRBV27 and TRBJ1-2, with a weak D call TRBD1 (6 bases). V was cut by 5 bases and J by 10 bases, with 14 bases left in between. Germline V gives CDR1 MNHEY, CDR2 SMNVEV (reference sequence). The CDR3 has 12 amino acids. CDR3 bases: TGTGCCAGCAGTCCCCAACAGGGAACCTACACCTTC. This translates into CASSPQQGTYTF.

The V gene is TRBV24-1, the J gene TRBJ2-2; 7 positions match TRBD1. J lost 2 bases, V lost 4 bases, and 6 bases had no gene match. The CDR3 spans 16 residues. Germline values: CDR1 KGHDR, CDR2 SFDVKD. This CDR3 is CATSERTGSNTGELFF. In nucleotides, the CDR3 is TGTGCCACCAGTGAAAGGACAGGATCAAACACCGGGGAGCTGTTTTTT.